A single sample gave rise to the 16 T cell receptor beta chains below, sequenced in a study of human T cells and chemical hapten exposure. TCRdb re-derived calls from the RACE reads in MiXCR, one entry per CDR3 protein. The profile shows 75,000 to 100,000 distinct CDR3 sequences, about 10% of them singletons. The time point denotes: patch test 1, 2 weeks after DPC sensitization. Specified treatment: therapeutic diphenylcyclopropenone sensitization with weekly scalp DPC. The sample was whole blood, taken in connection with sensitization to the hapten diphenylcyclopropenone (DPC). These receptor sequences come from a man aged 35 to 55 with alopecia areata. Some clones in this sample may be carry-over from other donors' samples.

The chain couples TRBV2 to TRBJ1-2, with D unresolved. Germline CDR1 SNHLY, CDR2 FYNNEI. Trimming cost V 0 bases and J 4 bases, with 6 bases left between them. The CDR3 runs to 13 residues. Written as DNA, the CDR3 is TGTGCCAGCAGTGAAGCGCAAGGCTATGGCTACACCTTC. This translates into CASSEAQGYGYTF. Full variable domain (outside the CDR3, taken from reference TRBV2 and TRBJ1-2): EPEVTQTPSHQVTQMGQEVILRCVPISNHLYFYWYRQILGQKVEFLVSFYNNEISEKSEIFDDQFSVERPDGSNFTLKIRSTKLEDSAMYFCASSEAQGYGYTFGSGTRLTVV.

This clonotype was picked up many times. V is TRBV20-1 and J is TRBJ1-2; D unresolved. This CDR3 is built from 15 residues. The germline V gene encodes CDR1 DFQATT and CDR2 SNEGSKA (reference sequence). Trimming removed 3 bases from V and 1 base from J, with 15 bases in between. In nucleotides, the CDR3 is TGCAGTGCTAGCTCCAGACACGAGAGTAACTATGGCTACACCTTC. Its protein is CSASSRHESNYGYTF.

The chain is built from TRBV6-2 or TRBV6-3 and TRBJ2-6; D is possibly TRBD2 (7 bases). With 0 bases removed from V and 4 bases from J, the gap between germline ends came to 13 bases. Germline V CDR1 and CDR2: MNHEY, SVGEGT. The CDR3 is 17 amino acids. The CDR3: CASSYSRGRLGANVLTF. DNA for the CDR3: TGTGCCAGCAGTTACTCGCGGGGGCGTCTCGGGGCCAACGTCCTGACTTTC.

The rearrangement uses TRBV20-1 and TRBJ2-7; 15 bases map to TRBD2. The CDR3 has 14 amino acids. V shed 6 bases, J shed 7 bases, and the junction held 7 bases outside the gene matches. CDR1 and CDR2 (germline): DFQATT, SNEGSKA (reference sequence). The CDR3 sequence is CSARTSGRGLEQYF. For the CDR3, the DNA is TGCAGTGCGCGGACTAGCGGGAGGGGGCTGGAGCAGTACTTC.

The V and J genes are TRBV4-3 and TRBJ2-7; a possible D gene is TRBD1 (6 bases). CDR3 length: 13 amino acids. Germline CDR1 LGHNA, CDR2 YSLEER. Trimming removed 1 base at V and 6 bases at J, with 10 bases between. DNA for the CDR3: TGCGCCAGCAGCCAAGCCCAGGGGAGCGAGCAGTACTTC. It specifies CASSQAQGSEQYF.

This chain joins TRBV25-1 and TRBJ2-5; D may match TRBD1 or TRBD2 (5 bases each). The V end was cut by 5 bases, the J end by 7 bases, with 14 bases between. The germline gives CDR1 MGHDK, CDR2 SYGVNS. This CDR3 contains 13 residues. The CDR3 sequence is CASSNPGTGTQYF. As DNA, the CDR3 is TGTGCCAGCAGTAACCCAGGGACGGGGACCCAGTACTTC.

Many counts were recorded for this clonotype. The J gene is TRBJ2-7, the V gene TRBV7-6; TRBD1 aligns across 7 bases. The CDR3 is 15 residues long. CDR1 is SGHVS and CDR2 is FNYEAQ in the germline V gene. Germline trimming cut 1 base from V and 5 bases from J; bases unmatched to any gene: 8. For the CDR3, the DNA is TGTGCCAGCAGCTTAGGACAGGGAGACCGCGACGAGCAGTACGTC. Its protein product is CASSLGQGDRDEQYV.

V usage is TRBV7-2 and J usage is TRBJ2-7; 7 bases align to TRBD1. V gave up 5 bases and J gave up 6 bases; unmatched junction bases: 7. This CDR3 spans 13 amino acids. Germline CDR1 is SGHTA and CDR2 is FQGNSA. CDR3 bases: TGTGCCAGCAGCCAAACAGGGGTCGGCGAGCAGTACGTC. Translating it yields CASSQTGVGEQYV.

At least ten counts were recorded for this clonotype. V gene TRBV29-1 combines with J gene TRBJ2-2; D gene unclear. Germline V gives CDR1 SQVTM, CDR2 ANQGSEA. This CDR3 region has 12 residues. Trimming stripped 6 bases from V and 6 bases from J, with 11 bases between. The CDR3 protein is CSVEDGPGELFF. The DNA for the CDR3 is TGCAGCGTCGAGGACGGTCCCGGGGAGCTGTTTTTT.

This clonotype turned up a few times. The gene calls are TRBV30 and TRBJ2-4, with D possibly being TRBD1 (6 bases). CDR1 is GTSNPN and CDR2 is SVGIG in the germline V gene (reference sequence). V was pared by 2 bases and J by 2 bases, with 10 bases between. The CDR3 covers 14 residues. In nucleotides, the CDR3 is TGTGCCTGGAGTAAGGGGACATCCAAAAACATTCAGTACTTC. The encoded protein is CAWSKGTSKNIQYF.

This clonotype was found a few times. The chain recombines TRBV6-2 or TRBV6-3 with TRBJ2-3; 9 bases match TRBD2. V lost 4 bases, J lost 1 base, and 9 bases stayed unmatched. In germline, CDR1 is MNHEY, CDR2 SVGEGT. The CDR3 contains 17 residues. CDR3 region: CASSSPSRTSGTDTQYF. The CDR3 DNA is TGTGCCAGCAGTTCCCCGAGCCGGACTAGCGGCACAGATACGCAGTATTTT.

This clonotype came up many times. CDR3 loop: CASSPGDYGYTF. In DNA, the CDR3 is TGTGCCAGCAGTCCAGGGGACTATGGCTACACCTTC. The V gene is TRBV28, the J gene TRBJ1-2; D perhaps matches TRBD1 (6 bases). Germline CDR1 is MDHEN and CDR2 is SYDVKM. The CDR3 extends over 12 amino acids. With 5 bases removed from V and 3 bases from J, the gap between germline ends came to 7 bases.

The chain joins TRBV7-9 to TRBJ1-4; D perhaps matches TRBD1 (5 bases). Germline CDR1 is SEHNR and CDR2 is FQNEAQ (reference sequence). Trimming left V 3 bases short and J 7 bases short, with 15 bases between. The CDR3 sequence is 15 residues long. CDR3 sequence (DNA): TGTGCCAGCAGCTTGATCCTGGGGACCAGTGAAAAACTGTTTTTT. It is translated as CASSLILGTSEKLFF.

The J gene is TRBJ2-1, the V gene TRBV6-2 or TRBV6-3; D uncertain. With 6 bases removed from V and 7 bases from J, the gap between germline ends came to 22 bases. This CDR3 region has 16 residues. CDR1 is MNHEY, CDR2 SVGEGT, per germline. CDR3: CASRRGGPNPRNEQFF. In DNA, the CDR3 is TGTGCCAGCAGAAGAGGCGGACCGAACCCCCGGAATGAGCAGTTCTTC.

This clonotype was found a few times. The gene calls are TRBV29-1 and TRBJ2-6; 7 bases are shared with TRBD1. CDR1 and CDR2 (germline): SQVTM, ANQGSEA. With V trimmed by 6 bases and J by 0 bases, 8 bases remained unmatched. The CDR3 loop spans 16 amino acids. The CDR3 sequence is CSVTRQGDSGANVLTF. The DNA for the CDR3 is TGCAGCGTCACACGACAGGGCGACTCTGGGGCCAACGTCCTGACTTTC. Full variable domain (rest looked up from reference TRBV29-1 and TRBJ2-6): SAVISQKPSRDICQRGTSLTIQCQVDSQVTMMFWYRQQPGQSLTLIATANQGSEATYESGFVIDKFPISRPNLTFSTLTVSNMSPEDSSIYLCSVTRQGDSGANVLTFGAGSRLTVL.

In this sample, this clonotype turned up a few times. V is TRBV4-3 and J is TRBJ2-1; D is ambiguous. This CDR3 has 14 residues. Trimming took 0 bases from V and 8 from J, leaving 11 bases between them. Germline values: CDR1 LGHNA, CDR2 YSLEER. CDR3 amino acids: CASSQEGRQYEQFF. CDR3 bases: TGCGCCAGCAGCCAAGAAGGACGTCAGTATGAGCAGTTCTTC.